The present T cell receptor beta chain was sequenced within a study of T cells in Graves' hyperthyroidism and ophthalmopathy. Study-wide findings and caveats: Ophthalmopathy and stable hyperthyroidism were separated by a 13 V-J model.

Amplified regions were TCR beta CDR3 sequences from RNA transcripts. HTBI primers were used for first-round RT-PCR of the TCR CDR3. TCRdb analysed the multiplex PCR reads with MiXCR anew, one entry per CDR3 protein. The profile covers nearly 750,000 distinct CDR3 sequences, with roughly 32% appearing a single time and less than 35% taken by the ten largest. This clonotype came up many times. Its antigen is unknown. Fresh 10 ml peripheral blood yielded PBMCs. Between the trimmed V and J ends, which lost 4 bases and 7 bases, there was a span of 16 bases. The CDR3 has 14 residues. Germline V gene data show CDR1 as LGHNA and CDR2 as YSLEER.

This sequence was found in a woman aged 40 to 55 with Graves' hyperthyroidism. The chain links TRBV4-3 to TRBJ1-2; D may be TRBD1 (6 bases). The sequenced sample consisted of blood. The CDR3 DNA sequence: TGCGCCAGCAGCCCACAGGGCTTATGGGGTGGCTACACCTTC. Translation: CASSPQGLWGGYTF.